This TCR beta chain was sequenced for a study of T-cell reconstitution after alpha-beta-depleted transplantation in children. Unique molecular identifiers were incorporated when the TCRbeta library was constructed. MiXCR, applied by TCRdb to the PCR reads, yields one record per CDR3 protein. The sample lists 120,000 to 150,000 distinct CDR3 sequences, roughly 9% occurring once. V was trimmed by 3 bases and J by 7 bases, leaving 10 bases between them. Per the germline V gene, CDR1 is SQVTM and CDR2 is ANQGSEA. The CDR3 covers 12 residues. This clonotype was seen repeatedly, ten times or more. The clonotype comes from a female patient between 2 and 15 years old who had a stem cell transplant for congenital amegakaryocytic thrombocytopenia, so the T cells may come from the graft donor. The V call is TRBV29-1, the J call TRBJ2-1; no clear D. Sequences were derived from PBMCs, mostly from graft donor cells, sampled 180 days after TCRalphabeta/CD19-depleted stem cell transplant. The CDR3 region is CSVEDSPNEQFF. The CDR3 DNA reads TGCAGCGTTGAGGATAGCCCAAATGAGCAGTTCTTC.